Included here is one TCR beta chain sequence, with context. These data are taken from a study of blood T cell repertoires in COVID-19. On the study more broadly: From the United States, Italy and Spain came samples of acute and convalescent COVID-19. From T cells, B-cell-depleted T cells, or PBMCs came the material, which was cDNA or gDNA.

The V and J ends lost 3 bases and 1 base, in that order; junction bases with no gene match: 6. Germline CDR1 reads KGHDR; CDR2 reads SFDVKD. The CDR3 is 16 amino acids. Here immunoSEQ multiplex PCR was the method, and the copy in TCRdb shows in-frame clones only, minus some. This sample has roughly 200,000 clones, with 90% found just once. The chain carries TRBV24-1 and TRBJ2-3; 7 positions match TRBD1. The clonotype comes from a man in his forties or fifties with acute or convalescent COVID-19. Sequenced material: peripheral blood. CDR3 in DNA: TGTGCCACCAGTGATAAGGGGGCGCGAGGCACAGATACGCAGTATTTT. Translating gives CATSDKGARGTDTQYF.